This T cell receptor beta chain was observed in a study of CD8+CD57+ T cells in acquired aplastic anemia. CDR3 and TCR beta VDJ profiling relied on a genomic DNA template. TCRdb re-called the reads with MiXCR, one entry per CDR3 protein. This repertoire shows 300,000 or so distinct CDR3 sequences, 45% to 65% found once; its top ten account for 1% to 1.5%. This clonotype has a single count. The junction departs from germline at one end; a sequencing error may be responsible. Patients picked for sequencing had shown CD8+CD57+ cell expansion detected by flow cytometry. Severe acquired aplastic anemia affected all patients. Untreated patients provided the blood samples, with no therapy given before sampling. The source is a human donor with aplastic anemia. The sample consisted of sorted CD4+, CD8+, or CD8+CD57+ T cells (not recorded which) from PBMCs.

CDR3 protein: CASSQDRGRTYGYTF. The CDR3 DNA sequence: TGCGCCAGCAGCCAAGATAGAGGGCGGACATATGGCTACACCTTC. This chain links TRBV5-4 with TRBJ1-2; weak D call: TRBD1 (5 bases). CDR1 is SGHNT and CDR2 is YYREEE in the germline V gene (reference sequence). CDR3 length: 15 amino acids.